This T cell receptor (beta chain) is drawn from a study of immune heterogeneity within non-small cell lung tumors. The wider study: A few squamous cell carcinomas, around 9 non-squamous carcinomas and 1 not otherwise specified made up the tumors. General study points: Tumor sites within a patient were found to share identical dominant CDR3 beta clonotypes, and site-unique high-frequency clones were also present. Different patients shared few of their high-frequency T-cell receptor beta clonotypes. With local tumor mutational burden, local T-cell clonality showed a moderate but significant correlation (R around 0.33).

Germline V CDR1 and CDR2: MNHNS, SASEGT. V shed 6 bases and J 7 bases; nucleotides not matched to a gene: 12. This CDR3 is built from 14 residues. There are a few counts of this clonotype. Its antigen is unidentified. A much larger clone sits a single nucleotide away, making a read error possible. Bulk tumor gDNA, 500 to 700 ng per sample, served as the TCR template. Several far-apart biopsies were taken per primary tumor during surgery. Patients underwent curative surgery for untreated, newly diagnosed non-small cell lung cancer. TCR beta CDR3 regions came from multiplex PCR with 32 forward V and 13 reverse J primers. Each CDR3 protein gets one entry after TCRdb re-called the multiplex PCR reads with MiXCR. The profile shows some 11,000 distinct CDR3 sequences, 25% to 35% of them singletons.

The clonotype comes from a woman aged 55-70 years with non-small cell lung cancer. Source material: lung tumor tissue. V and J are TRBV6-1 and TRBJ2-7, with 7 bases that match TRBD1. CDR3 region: CASSIQTGSKEQYF. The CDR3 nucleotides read TGTGCCAGCAGCATCCAGACAGGGTCGAAAGAGCAGTACTTC.